This T cell receptor (beta chain) stems from a study of T cell changes during pregnancy in multiple sclerosis (dated by TCRdb to between 2019 and 2020). For context, the study as a whole: Changes in the T cell repertoire over the course of pregnancy were examined in this study in women with multiple sclerosis.

From a lookup of the germline V gene (reference sequence), CDR1 and CDR2 are SEHNR and FQNEAQ. The cysteine opens and the phenylalanine closes a CDR3 of 13 amino acids. Solely the CDR3 DNA is kept, with 39 bases framed from the first base. V and J lose 6 bases and 1 base, and a span of 9 bases separates them. Library generation was performed with the immunoSEQ multiplex PCR assay. What TCRdb holds here is the immuneACCESS table cut down to in-frame rearrangements. Part of the clones is not present; checked against another copy, under half of the missing clones reflect an unresolved V gene, and the others are unexplained. The sample data list some 16,000 clones, and 83% of these were observed just once. The ten largest clones capture roughly 17% of the sample. About this clone itself: The clone's antigen remains unknown. One base away there is no much larger clone; base qualities are not given.

This receptor was taken from a female donor in good health, enrolled as a control in a pregnancy study. The chain was built from TRBV7-9 and TRBJ2-5; TRBD2 is perhaps the D gene, given 5 matching bases. The sample here was CD8+ T cells from peripheral blood mononuclear cells, taken after pregnancy. The CDR3 amino acid sequence is: CASRPGIQETQYF. The DNA sequence is TGTGCCAGCAGGCCGGGGATCCAAGAGACCCAGTACTTC.